The rows below give T cell receptor beta chains drawn from one sample of a study of CD8+CD57+ T cells in acquired aplastic anemia. From the reads, TCRdb called clonotypes with MiXCR, one entry per CDR3 protein. The data contain 200,000 to 250,000 distinct CDR3 sequences, roughly 60% of them singletons. Input material: sorted CD4+, CD8+, or CD8+CD57+ T cells (not recorded which) from PBMCs. Source of these receptors: a human donor with aplastic anemia. Each CDR3 is given with its conserved first and last residue. D genes are given only for firm matches. A row's size may be missing; if present it is once, few, many or a size class.

TGCGCCAGCAGGTCCGGACAGGGGGGGGTCGATGAGCAGTTCTTC,CASRSGQGGVDEQFF,few,TRBJ2-1,TRBD1,TRBV5-1
TGTGCCAGCAGGGGAGACAGGGTCCATCAGCCCCAGCATTTT,CASRGDRVHQPQHF,.,TRBJ1-5,TRBD1,TRBV9
TGCAGTGCTAGAGATATGAGGGTAGCGGGGGGCCCGCAGTACTTC,CSARDMRVAGGPQYF,few,TRBJ2-7,TRBD2,TRBV20-1
TGTGCCAGCAGCCCACCGCCAGCCTCTAACTATGGCTACACCTTC,CASSPPPASNYGYTF,.,TRBJ1-2,.,TRBV7-2
TGCGCCAGCAGCCCGACTAGCGCCTCAGATACGCAGTATTTT,CASSPTSASDTQYF,.,TRBJ2-3,TRBD2,TRBV5-1
TGCAGCGTTATTGAATTGTATGGCTACACCTTC,CSVIELYGYTF,.,TRBJ1-2,.,TRBV29-1
TGTGCCAGCAGTGAAACTACCTCCAGCACAGATACGCAGTATTTT,CASSETTSSTDTQYF,few,TRBJ2-3,.,TRBV2
TGTGCCAGCAGCGTAGACGAGAACTATGGCTACACCTTC,CASSVDENYGYTF,.,TRBJ1-2,.,TRBV9
TGTGCCAGCAGCGCACAGGGGCCGGATTCACCCCTCCACTTT,CASSAQGPDSPLHF,.,TRBJ1-6,TRBD1,TRBV7-9
TGCGCCAGCAGCCCGGAGGACAGGAGGTCCTACGAGCAGTACTTC,CASSPEDRRSYEQYF,.,TRBJ2-7,TRBD1,TRBV5-1
TGTGCCAGCATCCCCTCGGGGGGCGCGGTGAACACTGAAGCTTTCTTT,CASIPSGGAVNTEAFF,once,TRBJ1-1,.,TRBV7-9
TGCAGTGCTCGAGACAGGGGGAGAAACGAGCAGTACTTC,CSARDRGRNEQYF,many,TRBJ2-7,TRBD1,TRBV20-1
TGTGCCAGCAGCGGAGCGGGGGGCACTGAAGCTTTCTTT,CASSGAGGTEAFF,.,TRBJ1-1,.,TRBV7-9
TGCGCCAGCAGCTTGGCCGCAAACTACGAGCAGTACTTC,CASSLAANYEQYF,.,TRBJ2-7,.,TRBV5-1
TGTGCCAGCAGCTTCACGGACGGATATGAAGCTTTCTTT,CASSFTDGYEAFF,.,TRBJ1-1,.,TRBV7-9
TGTGCCAGCCCTCGACAGGGGCCGGGCACCGGGGAGCTGTTTTTT,CASPRQGPGTGELFF,.,TRBJ2-2,TRBD1,TRBV9
TGCAGTGCTAGCGACGGGACTCCTTACGAGCAGTACTTC,CSASDGTPYEQYF,few,TRBJ2-7,.,TRBV20-1
TGTGCCAGCAGCTTAGTAGACAGCTCCTATAATTCACCCCTCCACTTT,CASSLVDSSYNSPLHF,.,TRBJ1-6,.,TRBV7-9
.,CASSILRAGEAFF,.,TRBJ1-1,.,TRBV19
TGCAGCGTTGAAATCCCGGGACGGATGAACACCGGGGAGCTGTTTTTT,CSVEIPGRMNTGELFF,.,TRBJ2-2,.,TRBV29-1
TGTGCCATCAAGGAGGGGGCGAATACGCAGTATTTT,CAIKEGANTQYF,.,TRBJ2-3,.,TRBV10-3
TGCGCCAGCAGCCCAGGACTCGTGAACACCGGGGAGCTGTTTTTT,CASSPGLVNTGELFF,.,TRBJ2-2,.,TRBV5-1
TGTGCCACCAGCAACGGAGACAGGGGTAATCAGCCCCAGCATTTT,CATSNGDRGNQPQHF,.,TRBJ1-5,TRBD1,TRBV15
TGTGCCAGCAGTGAAGTCCCTGGGGGAATTCCCTACAATGAGCAGTACTTC,CASSEVPGGIPYNEQYF,.,TRBJ2-7,.,TRBV6-1
TGTGCCAGCAGTGACGCCGCGCAGGGCCAAAAACTGTTTTTT,CASSDAAQGQKLFF,.,TRBJ1-4,.,TRBV6-1
TGCAGTGCTAGAGTGGGAGGGGAATCAGGGCGTTCGGGCTATGGCTACACCTTC,CSARVGGESGRSGYGYTF,.,TRBJ1-2,.,TRBV20-1
TGTGCCAGCAGTGGGAGACTAGCGGGTTTATACGAGCAGTACTTC,CASSGRLAGLYEQYF,.,TRBJ2-7,TRBD2,TRBV6-6
TGCGCCAGCAGCCTGACGTGGAGCTCCTACGAGCAGTACTTC,CASSLTWSSYEQYF,many,TRBJ2-7,.,TRBV5-1
TGTGCCAGTAGGGAACGGGAGGGCCGGACCGGGGAGCTGTTTTTT,CASREREGRTGELFF,.,TRBJ2-2,TRBD2,TRBV19
TGTGCCAGCAGTGAAGTTCGGCGGGACGACGAGCAGTACTTC,CASSEVRRDDEQYF,few,TRBJ2-7,.,TRBV2
TGTGCCAGCAGCCAGGGACTAGCGGATACCTACGAGCAGTACTTC,CASSQGLADTYEQYF,.,TRBJ2-7,TRBD2,TRBV7-2
TGTGCCAGCAGCAGTCCCCTTAGCGGGGGGGCCGGTGAGCAGTACTTC,CASSSPLSGGAGEQYF,.,TRBJ2-7,TRBD2,TRBV7-3
TGTGCCAGCAGTGAAGCTGGGGGGGGAAAGGGGGAGACCCAGTACTTC,CASSEAGGGKGETQYF,.,TRBJ2-5,TRBD2,TRBV2
TGTGCCAGCAGCTTCCGAGGGAGTGGCGAGCAGTACTTC,CASSFRGSGEQYF,few,TRBJ2-7,.,TRBV7-2
TGTGCCAGCAGCTTAGCGAGTGGTGGTGAGCAGTTCTTC,CASSLASGGEQFF,.,TRBJ2-1,.,TRBV7-9
TGTGCCACCAGTGATTTGTATTCGGCGGGGGAGGGTAAAGATACGCAGTATTTT,CATSDLYSAGEGKDTQYF,.,TRBJ2-3,TRBD2,TRBV24-1
TGTGCCACCAGCAGCTGGACAGGACCCCCCTCTGAGCAGTTCTTC,CATSSWTGPPSEQFF,.,TRBJ2-1,TRBD1,TRBV15
TGTGCCAGCAGCCACCGTTACAGCAATTCACCCCTCCACTTT,CASSHRYSNSPLHF,many,TRBJ1-6,.,TRBV12-3/TRBV12-4
TGTGCCAGCAGCCACCTTGGGACAGGGGTCTACGTCCTGACTTTC,CASSHLGTGVYVLTF,.,TRBJ2-6,TRBD1,TRBV12-3/TRBV12-4
TGTGCCAGCAGCCAAGGACTAGCGGGCTACGAGCAGTACTTC,CASSQGLAGYEQYF,.,TRBJ2-7,TRBD2,TRBV5-5
TGTGCCAGCAGCTTAGTACTAGCGGCATCCACAGATACGCAGTATTTT,CASSLVLAASTDTQYF,.,TRBJ2-3,TRBD2,TRBV7-9
TGTGCCAGCAGCTTAGCGGGAGCGGACTACGAGCAGTACTTC,CASSLAGADYEQYF,.,TRBJ2-7,TRBD2,TRBV9
TGTGCCACCAGTGATTTGCGGGGGACTAGCGCGAACACAGATACGCAGTATTTT,CATSDLRGTSANTDTQYF,.,TRBJ2-3,TRBD2,TRBV24-1
TGTGCCAGCAGCAGCAAAACTAGTAGGGAGACCCAGTACTTC,CASSSKTSRETQYF,.,TRBJ2-5,.,TRBV7-9